Below, 26 T cell receptor beta chains from the same sample are listed, as sequenced in a study of regulatory T cells in long-lasting Graves disease. Investigators prepared the TCR beta libraries by applying iRepertoire HTBI primers and Arm-PCR of CDR3 regions. TCRdb reanalysed the multiplex PCR reads using MiXCR and keeps one entry per CDR3 protein. This table holds around 400,000 distinct CDR3 sequences, roughly a sixth found once. Regarding time point: newly diagnosed GD, antithyroid drugs for less than 3 months. Researchers made the TCR library from RNA that was extracted from PBMCs. The sequencing used peripheral blood mononuclear cells (PBMCs), collected at new diagnosis, from a patient treated with antithyroid drugs. The source is a female donor with Graves disease.

This chain uses TRBV30 with TRBJ2-1; 9 bases match TRBD2. Gene TRBJ2-5 matches the end of the DNA better, so the J call may be wrong. Germline assignment: CDR1 GTSNPN and CDR2 SVGIG (reference sequence). The CDR3 is 14 amino acids. CDR3 sequence reads: CAWSPLAGGETQYF. The DNA of the CDR3 is TGTGCCTGGAGTCCTCTCGCGGGAGGGGAGACCCAGTACTTC.

This clonotype came up many times. The V and J genes are TRBV6-1 and TRBJ2-4; the D call may be TRBD1 or TRBD2 (5 bases each). The CDR3 is 14 amino acids. Germline V gene lookup returns CDR1 MNHNS and CDR2 SASEGT. Trimming stripped 6 bases from V and 4 bases from J, with 13 bases between. CDR3 residues: CASSPGTEKNIQYF. The CDR3 DNA reads TGTGCCAGCAGCCCCGGGACGGAAAAAAACATTCAGTACTTC.

This clonotype has ten or more counts. This chain uses TRBV7-9 with TRBJ2-1, with 9 nucleotides matching TRBD2. Germline CDR1 SEHNR, CDR2 FQNEAQ (reference sequence). V lost 5 bases to trimming and J lost 8 bases; unmatched junction nucleotides: 13. The CDR3 runs 16 residues. Here the CDR3 reads CASSPPSGTSIDEQFF. The CDR3, as DNA: TGTGCCAGCAGCCCCCCCTCCGGGACTAGCATCGATGAGCAGTTCTTC.

This clonotype has ten or more counts. The chain carries TRBV28 and TRBJ1-1; 8 nucleotides match TRBD1. The CDR3 sequence is 14 residues long. Trimming removed 5 bases from V and 1 base from J; junction bases left unmatched: 3. CDR1 is MDHEN, CDR2 SYDVKM, per germline. The CDR3 DNA reads TGTGCCAGCAGTGGGGGGACAGGGAACACTGAAGCTTTCTTT. This sequence encodes CASSGGTGNTEAFF.

This clonotype was picked up many times. An end of the junction differs from the germline gene, which may be a read error. The gene calls are TRBV5-1 and TRBJ1-2; 9 bases are shared with TRBD1. This CDR3 comprises 13 residues. CDR1 is SGHRS and CDR2 is YFSETQ in the germline V gene. For the CDR3, the DNA is TGTGCCAGCAGCTTAACAGGGGGCAATGGCTACACCTTC. This gives the protein CASSLTGGNGYTF.

This clonotype was detected many times. The rearrangement uses TRBV6-5 and TRBJ1-5; D gene unclear. The CDR3 spans 14 residues. Germline V gene lookup returns CDR1 MNHEY and CDR2 SVGAGI. Trimming left V 2 bases short and J 11 bases short, with 16 bases between. The CDR3, as DNA: TGTGCCAGCAGTTACACCGGAAGGGATCAAGCCCAGCATTTT. This translates into CASSYTGRDQAQHF.

Ten or more counts support this clonotype. The rearrangement links TRBV11-2 to TRBJ1-1; perhaps TRBD1 as D (6 bases). The CDR3 extends over 14 amino acids. Trimming cost V 1 base and J 6 bases, with 12 bases left between them. Germline CDR1 reads SGHAT; CDR2 reads FQNNGV. DNA for the CDR3: TGTGCCAGCAGCTTAGTAGGGGGGCGCTCTGAAGCTTTCTTT. Its protein product is CASSLVGGRSEAFF.

V usage is TRBV6-2 or TRBV6-3 and J usage is TRBJ2-7; possible D gene TRBD1, 6 bases. This CDR3 region has 14 residues. The germline V gene encodes CDR1 MNHEY and CDR2 SVGEGT. V gave up 4 bases and J gave up 3 bases, with 13 bases separating them. The CDR3 region has the DNA TGTGCCAGCAGTTCCTACCGGGACAACTACGAGCAGTACTTC. Translated: CASSSYRDNYEQYF.

This clonotype was observed many times. The chain joins TRBV5-1 to TRBJ2-1, with 10 positions matching TRBD2. This CDR3 has 16 amino acids. Trimming cost V 0 bases and J 8 bases; bases outside gene matches: 8. Looked up from germline, CDR1 is SGHRS and CDR2 is YFSETQ. The CDR3 coding sequence is TGCGCCAGCAGCTTGGAGGCTAGCGGGAGCATCGATGAGCAGTTCTTC. Translating gives CASSLEASGSIDEQFF. The full variable domain, with the rest looked up from reference TRBV5-1 and TRBJ2-1, is KAGVTQTPRYLIKTRGQQVTLSCSPISGHRSVSWYQQTPGQGLQFLFEYFSETQRNKGNFPGRFSGRQFSNSRSEMNVSTLELGDSALYLCASSLEASGSIDEQFFGPGTRLTVL.

This clonotype was recorded many times. V and J are TRBV28 and TRBJ2-5; the D gene is possibly TRBD2 (6 bases). There are 16 residues in the CDR3. Trimming shortened V by 3 bases and J by 1 base, and 15 bases separated the two germline ends. Germline CDR1 and CDR2: MDHEN and SYDVKM. CDR3 nucleotide sequence: TGTGCCAGCAGTTTGATGACTAGTGAAGGCCAAGAGACCCAGTACTTC. Protein sequence: CASSLMTSEGQETQYF.

CDR3 in amino acids: CASSPTSGGYEQYF. CDR3 DNA: TGCGCCAGCAGCCCTACTAGCGGGGGATACGAGCAGTACTTC. The rearrangement joins TRBV5-1 to TRBJ2-7, with 11 bases lining up with TRBD2. Per the germline V gene, CDR1 is SGHRS and CDR2 is YFSETQ. V lost 4 bases, J lost 4 bases, and 4 bases stayed unmatched. This CDR3 region has 14 residues. The complete variable domain, with remaining parts taken from reference TRBV5-1 and TRBJ2-7, reads KAGVTQTPRYLIKTRGQQVTLSCSPISGHRSVSWYQQTPGQGLQFLFEYFSETQRNKGNFPGRFSGRQFSNSRSEMNVSTLELGDSALYLCASSPTSGGYEQYFGPGTRLTVT.

In its sample, this clonotype was seen many times. The V gene is TRBV10-1, the J gene TRBJ2-3, with 7 bases lining up with TRBD1. Germline loops: CDR1 WNHNN, CDR2 SYGVQD (reference sequence). The CDR3 length is 17 residues. The V and J ends lost 5 bases and 4 bases, in that order; junction bases with no gene match: 15. Here the CDR3 reads CASSTYTGTDPSDTQYF. CDR3 nucleotides: TGCGCCAGCAGTACTTACACCGGGACAGATCCGTCAGATACGCAGTATTTT.

The genes are TRBV7-9 and TRBJ1-3, with D uncertain. The V end lost 4 bases, the J end lost 0 bases, and 7 bases lay between the germline ends. The CDR3 is 14 amino acids. Germline lookup yields CDR1 SEHNR and CDR2 FQNEAQ (reference sequence). The CDR3 sequence is CASSSDRSGNTIYF. CDR3 in DNA: TGTGCCAGCAGCTCGGACCGCTCTGGAAACACCATATATTTT.

Comments on this clonotype: A much larger clone differs from this one at a single base, so this may be a read error. V is TRBV30 and J is TRBJ2-1; 13 bases line up with TRBD2. The junction had 8 bases not matched to a gene; V was cut back by 4 bases and J by 8 bases. The CDR3 runs to 15 residues. Germline CDR1 is GTSNPN and CDR2 is SVGIG (reference sequence). The chain's CDR3 is CAWTSELAGGDEQFF. The CDR3 coding sequence is TGTGCCTGGACCTCCGAACTAGCGGGAGGGGATGAGCAGTTCTTC.

Ten or more counts support this clonotype. The chain has TRBV11-2 and TRBJ2-7; no reliable D call. The CDR3 totals 12 residues. Looked up from germline, CDR1 is SGHAT and CDR2 is FQNNGV. Trimming removed 4 bases at V and 4 bases at J, with 8 bases between. DNA of the CDR3: TGTGCCAGCAGCTCTAGGGCGTACGAGCAGTACTTC. Its translation: CASSSRAYEQYF.

This chain joins TRBV12-3 or TRBV12-4 and TRBJ1-5, with 7 nucleotides matching TRBD1. The CDR3 consists of 15 residues. Unmatched junction bases numbered 12, after V lost 6 bases and J lost 7 bases. Written as DNA, the CDR3 is TGTGCCAGCAGCTCCCGCGGACAGGCGAGGCAGCCCCAGCATTTT. Its protein is CASSSRGQARQPQHF.

This clonotype appeared a single time. This may come from a read error, since a much larger clone is one base off. The V and J genes are TRBV12-3 or TRBV12-4 and TRBJ1-2; the D gene is possibly TRBD1 (5 bases). Trimming took off 5 bases at V and 3 bases at J, with 10 bases between the two ends. The CDR3 is 13 amino acids. Here the CDR3 reads CASSVRVHYGYTF. In nucleotides, the CDR3 is TGTGCCAGCAGTGTCAGGGTACACTATGGCTACACCTTC.

This chain links TRBV9 with TRBJ1-3; D remains ambiguous. Germline values: CDR1 SGDLS, CDR2 YYNGEE. This CDR3 spans 14 amino acids. With 6 bases removed from V and 0 bases from J, the gap between germline ends came to 10 bases. The CDR3 DNA reads as TGTGCCAGCACCCAAGACATCTCTGGAAACACCATATATTTT. As protein: CASTQDISGNTIYF.

There are many counts of this clonotype. The V call is TRBV7-2, the J call TRBJ2-2, with D tentatively TRBD2 (5 bases). The CDR3 length is 15 residues. CDR1 is SGHTA, CDR2 FQGNSA, per germline. With 2 bases removed from V and 6 bases from J, the gap between germline ends came to 13 bases. CDR3 sequence (DNA): TGTGCCAGCAGCTTAAAGAGGGCCGAGGCCGGGGAGCTGTTTTTT. Translated, it gives CASSLKRAEAGELFF.

This clonotype was seen at least ten times. The chain joins TRBV7-2 to TRBJ2-3; TRBD2 agrees at 11 bases. The CDR3 consists of 17 residues. V shed 4 bases and J 5 bases; nucleotides not matched to a gene: 11. The germline gives CDR1 SGHTA, CDR2 FQGNSA. Here the CDR3 DNA reads TGTGCCAGCAGCTCGCCCTTAGCGGGAGGGCGTGGAGATACGCAGTATTTT. This translates into CASSSPLAGGRGDTQYF.

This clonotype was detected ten times or more. The chain employs TRBV12-5 and TRBJ2-7; D gene unclear. The germline V gene encodes CDR1 LGHNT and CDR2 FRNRAP. The CDR3 spans 11 residues. The V end lost 3 bases, the J end lost 3 bases, and 3 bases lay between the germline ends. This CDR3 reads CASGFNYEQYF. CDR3 sequence (DNA): TGTGCTAGTGGTTTTAACTACGAGCAGTACTTC.

This clonotype was detected many times. V is TRBV6-1 and J is TRBJ1-2, with a tentative D call TRBD1 (5 bases). Per germline, CDR1 MNHNS and CDR2 SASEGT. V lost 6 bases and J lost 3, with 8 bases in between. The CDR3 sequence is 12 residues long. The DNA of the CDR3 is TGTGCCAGCAGCGGGACGGACTATGGCTACACCTTC. Amino acids: CASSGTDYGYTF.

This clonotype has a count of ten or more. The genes are TRBV20-1 and TRBJ2-5; TRBD2 might be the D (6 bases). V was cut by 5 bases and J by 5 bases, with 15 bases left in between. Germline-derived CDR1 and CDR2 are DFQATT and SNEGSKA (reference sequence). The CDR3 sequence is 13 residues long. The CDR3 region is CSAPQGLLETQYF. CDR3 nucleotides: TGCAGTGCTCCCCAGGGACTGTTGGAGACCCAGTACTTC.

The table lists this clonotype with many counts. The V gene is TRBV5-1, the J gene TRBJ1-6; D possibly corresponds to TRBD1 (5 bases). V lost 2 bases to trimming and J lost 7 bases, with 13 bases between them. The CDR3 runs 15 residues. Germline lookup yields CDR1 SGHRS and CDR2 YFSETQ. CDR3 in DNA: TGCGCCAGCAGCTTTCTCCAGGGAGAAAATTCACCCCTCCACTTT. Translating gives CASSFLQGENSPLHF.

The chain couples TRBV4-2 to TRBJ1-2; 7 bases match TRBD1. The trim removed 0 bases at V and 2 bases at J, leaving 9 bases unmatched. Germline CDR1 is LGHNA and CDR2 is YNFKEQ. CDR3 length: 17 amino acids. CDR3 loop: CASSQDTSTGRNYGYTF. The CDR3 region has the DNA TGTGCCAGCAGCCAAGACACCTCGACAGGGAGGAACTATGGCTACACCTTC.

There are many counts of this clonotype. J is TRBJ1-2 and V is TRBV27, with a tentative D call TRBD1 (6 bases). Germline V lookup: CDR1 MNHEY, CDR2 SMNVEV (reference sequence). The germline V and J ends were trimmed by 3 bases and 5 bases, with 13 bases remaining between them. CDR3 length: 14 residues. CDR3: CASSFSRGRYGYTF. The DNA of the CDR3 is TGTGCCAGCAGTTTTTCCCGGGGGCGGTATGGCTACACCTTC.